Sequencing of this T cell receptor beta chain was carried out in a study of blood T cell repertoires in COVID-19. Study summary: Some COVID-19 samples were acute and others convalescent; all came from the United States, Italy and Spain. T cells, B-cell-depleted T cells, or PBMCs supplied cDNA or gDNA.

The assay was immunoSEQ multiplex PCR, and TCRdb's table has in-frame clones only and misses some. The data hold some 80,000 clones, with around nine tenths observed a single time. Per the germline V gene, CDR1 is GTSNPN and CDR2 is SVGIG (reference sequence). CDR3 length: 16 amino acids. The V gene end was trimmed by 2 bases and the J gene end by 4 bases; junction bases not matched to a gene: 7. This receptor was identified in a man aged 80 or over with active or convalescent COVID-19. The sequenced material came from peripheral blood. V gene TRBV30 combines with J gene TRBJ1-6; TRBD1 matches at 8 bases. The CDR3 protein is CAWSRGTGGYNSPLHF. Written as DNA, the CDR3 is TGTGCCTGGAGTAGAGGGACAGGAGGGTATAATTCACCCCTCCACTTT.